Given below is one T cell receptor beta chain in context. The sample comes from a study of blood T cell repertoires in COVID-19. Overall study context: From T cells, B-cell-depleted T cells, or PBMCs came the material, which was cDNA or gDNA.

Some clones are missing from TCRdb's copy, which holds only in-frame ones; the method was immunoSEQ multiplex PCR. Of about 140,000 clones in the sample, roughly 84% were seen once. Germline CDR1 is KGHDR and CDR2 is SFDVKD. Trimming removed 6 bases at V and 0 bases at J, with 13 bases between. The CDR3 contains 16 residues. A Seattle source enrolled patients during active infection and followed them longitudinally. The rearrangement joins TRBV24-1 to TRBJ2-2; D may be TRBD1 (6 bases). The source of this sequence is a man aged 30-40 years with COVID-19, enrolled during active disease. The sequenced material came from peripheral blood. The CDR3 DNA sequence: TGTGCCACCAGTTTTCCGGGACAACCGAACACCGGGGAGCTGTTTTTT. This codes for CATSFPGQPNTGELFF.